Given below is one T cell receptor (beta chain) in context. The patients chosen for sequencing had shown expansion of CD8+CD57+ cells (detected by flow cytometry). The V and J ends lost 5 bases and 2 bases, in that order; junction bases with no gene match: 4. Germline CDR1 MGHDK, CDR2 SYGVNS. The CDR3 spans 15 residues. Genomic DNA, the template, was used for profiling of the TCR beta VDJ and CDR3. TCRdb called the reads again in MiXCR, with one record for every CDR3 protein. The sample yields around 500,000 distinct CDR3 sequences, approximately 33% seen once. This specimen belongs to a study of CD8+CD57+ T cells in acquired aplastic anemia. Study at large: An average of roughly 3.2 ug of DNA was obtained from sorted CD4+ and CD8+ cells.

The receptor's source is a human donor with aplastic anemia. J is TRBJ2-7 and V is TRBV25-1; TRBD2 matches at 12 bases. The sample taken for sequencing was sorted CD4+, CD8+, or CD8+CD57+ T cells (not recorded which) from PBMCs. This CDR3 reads CASSLASGRAYEQYF. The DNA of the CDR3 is TGTGCCAGCAGTTTGGCTAGCGGGAGGGCCTACGAGCAGTACTTC.